These 16 T cell receptor beta chains were all obtained from the same sample, sequenced in a study of cytomegalovirus exposure and HLA in healthy donors. The PCR made use of 60 Vbeta and 13 Jbeta primers. Repertoires were generated with immunoSEQ multiplex PCR, while TCRdb's copy carries only in-frame clones and drops some. The table lists more than 140,000 clones, 60% to 80% of them singletons. Sequencing was performed on PBMCs. These receptors came from a male donor in good health and CMV-seronegative.

The chain joins TRBV2 to TRBJ2-7; 8 nucleotides align to TRBD1. V shed 4 bases and J 5 bases; nucleotides not matched to a gene: 7. Germline values: CDR1 SNHLY, CDR2 FYNNEI. The length of the CDR3 is 14 residues. This CDR3 reads CASSVQGALNEQYF. The CDR3 region has the DNA TGTGCCAGCAGTGTCCAGGGGGCGTTGAACGAGCAGTACTTC.

This clone turned up a few times. The V call is TRBV6-1, the J call TRBJ2-7; tentatively, D is TRBD2 (6 bases). Trimming removed 1 base at V and 6 bases at J, with 10 bases between. CDR1 is MNHNS, CDR2 SASEGT, per germline. This CDR3 comprises 13 residues. The CDR3 region is CASSEVRGLEQYF. CDR3 sequence (DNA): TGTGCCAGCAGTGAAGTACGGGGACTCGAGCAGTACTTC.

The rearrangement joins TRBV5-1 to TRBJ1-1; D might be TRBD1 (6 bases). In germline, CDR1 is SGHRS, CDR2 YFSETQ. Trimming left V 0 bases short and J 2 bases short, with 11 bases between. CDR3 length equals 15 residues. In DNA, the CDR3 is TGCGCCAGCAGCTTGGCTCCAGGGGTAAACACTGAAGCTTTCTTT. Its translation is CASSLAPGVNTEAFF.

This clone was picked up a small number of times. The gene calls are TRBV28 and TRBJ2-5; D not certain. This CDR3 comprises 16 residues. With 8 bases removed from V and 1 base from J, the gap between germline ends came to 20 bases. Germline V CDR1 and CDR2: MDHEN, SYDVKM. CDR3 nucleotide sequence: TGTGCCAGCTTTTCATCTACGATGAGGATCCAAGAGACCCAGTACTTC. Its protein is CASFSSTMRIQETQYF.

V usage is TRBV10-3 and J usage is TRBJ2-2; tentatively, D is TRBD1 (6 bases). CDR1 and CDR2 from the germline V gene are ENHRY and SYGVKD. This CDR3 comprises 17 residues. V lost 0 bases, J lost 6 bases, and 17 bases lay in between. In DNA form, the CDR3 reads TGTGCCATCAGTGAGTCGATGGCAGGGGTTGTATCCGGGGAGCTGTTTTTT. This sequence encodes CAISESMAGVVSGELFF.

V is TRBV10-2 and J is TRBJ1-2, with 9 bases fitting TRBD1. The CDR3 sequence is 14 residues long. The germline gives CDR1 WSHSY, CDR2 SAAADI. V gave up 8 bases and J gave up 4 bases; unmatched junction bases: 8. The CDR3 nucleotides are TGCGCCAGCGGCGACAGGGGGATCCTCTATGGCTACACCTTC. Translated, it gives CASGDRGILYGYTF.

The gene calls are TRBV15 and TRBJ1-2; D possibly corresponds to TRBD1 (6 bases). There are 17 residues in the CDR3. Germline values: CDR1 LNHNV, CDR2 YYDKDF (reference sequence). Trimming left V 2 bases short and J 1 base short, with 17 bases between. CDR3 DNA sequence: TGTGCCACCAGCAGATCTCGTGACAGGACAAATAACTATGGCTACACCTTC. Protein: CATSRSRDRTNNYGYTF.

V and J are TRBV7-2 and TRBJ2-7; TRBD2 matches at 7 bases. The CDR3 length is 16 residues. After removal of 1 base from V and 2 bases from J, the junction contained 8 bases not matched to a gene. Germline CDR1 reads SGHTA; CDR2 reads FQGNSA. The CDR3 sequence is CASSLVGGAGAYEQYF. The CDR3 DNA follows: TGTGCCAGCAGCTTAGTAGGTGGGGCGGGGGCCTACGAGCAGTACTTC.

The CDR3 sequence is CASSQEFAPGENTF. The CDR3 bases are TGCGCCAGCAGCCAAGAATTCGCCCCAGGGGAGAACACCTTC. V is TRBV4-3 and J is TRBJ1-2, with D possibly being TRBD1 (6 bases). The V end lost 0 bases, the J end lost 12 bases, and 17 bases lay between the germline ends. The CDR3 length is 14 residues. Per germline, CDR1 LGHNA and CDR2 YSLEER.

This clone was picked up one time. This chain links TRBV9 with TRBJ2-1; 9 nucleotides line up with TRBD2. There are 17 residues in the CDR3. In germline, CDR1 is SGDLS, CDR2 YYNGEE. The V and J ends lost 4 bases and 7 bases, in that order; junction bases with no gene match: 15. In DNA form, the CDR3 reads TGTGCCAGCAGCCTCAACGGGGCGGGAGGGCAAAGGAATGAGCAGTTCTTC. The encoded protein is CASSLNGAGGQRNEQFF. Variable domain in full (rest from reference TRBV9 and TRBJ2-1): DSGVTQTPKHLITATGQRVTLRCSPRSGDLSVYWYQQSLDQGLQFLIQYYNGEERAKGNILERFSAQQFPDLHSELNLSSLELGDSALYFCASSLNGAGGQRNEQFFGPGTRLTVL.

J is TRBJ1-1 and V is TRBV5-1; TRBD1 is a possible D gene (5 bases). The V end lost 1 base, the J end lost 4 bases, and 8 bases lay between the germline ends. In germline, CDR1 is SGHRS, CDR2 YFSETQ. This CDR3 region has 13 residues. This CDR3 is CASSLQGSTEAFF. The CDR3 nucleotides read TGCGCCAGCAGCTTGCAGGGATCCACTGAAGCTTTCTTT.

The genes are TRBV6-6 and TRBJ1-1; D is perhaps TRBD1 (6 bases). Trimming removed 6 bases at V and 3 bases at J, with 17 bases between. CDR1 is MNHNY, CDR2 SVGAGI, per germline (reference sequence). CDR3 length equals 15 residues. CDR3 amino acids: CASSFREGVDTEAFF. DNA of the CDR3: TGTGCCAGCAGCTTCCGGGAGGGGGTAGACACTGAAGCTTTCTTT.

This chain joins TRBV5-1 and TRBJ2-1, with 10 bases identical to TRBD2. The CDR3 runs to 15 residues. Trimming cost V 0 bases and J 8 bases; bases outside gene matches: 5. CDR1 is SGHRS and CDR2 is YFSETQ in the germline V gene. The CDR3 sequence: CASSLDLAGADEQFF. The CDR3 nucleotides read TGCGCCAGCAGCTTGGATCTAGCGGGAGCTGATGAGCAGTTCTTC. The variable domain in full, with the rest retrieved from reference TRBV5-1 and TRBJ2-1, is KAGVTQTPRYLIKTRGQQVTLSCSPISGHRSVSWYQQTPGQGLQFLFEYFSETQRNKGNFPGRFSGRQFSNSRSEMNVSTLELGDSALYLCASSLDLAGADEQFFGPGTRLTVL.

This chain links TRBV7-9 with TRBJ2-1, with a weak D call TRBD1 (5 bases). The CDR3 covers 15 residues. CDR1 and CDR2 (germline): SEHNR, FQNEAQ (reference sequence). V gave up 0 bases and J gave up 8 bases, with 14 bases separating them. The CDR3, as DNA: TGTGCCAGCAGCTTAGCGTTAGGCAGGGTCCATGAGCAGTTCTTC. Translated: CASSLALGRVHEQFF.

A remark on this clone: A junction boundary mismatches the germline segment, possibly from a read error. This chain uses TRBV7-2 with TRBJ1-6, with TRBD1 matching 7 bases. Germline V gives CDR1 SGHTA, CDR2 FQGNSA. The CDR3 has 15 amino acids. The CDR3 is CASSSRQGGNSPPHF. The CDR3 nucleotides are TGTGCCAGCAGCTCCCGACAGGGTGGCAATTCACCCCCCCACTTT.

This chain joins TRBV6-4 and TRBJ2-5, with 14 bases aligning to TRBD2. The CDR3 length is 15 residues. Germline V gives CDR1 MRHNA, CDR2 SNTAGT. V shed 6 bases and J 4 bases; nucleotides not matched to a gene: 4. The CDR3 reads CASSPGLAGGETQYF. The CDR3 nucleotides are TGTGCCAGCAGCCCCGGACTAGCGGGGGGAGAGACCCAGTACTTC.